The 29 T cell receptor beta chains below all came from one sample that was sequenced in a study of T cells of healthy individuals (dated by TCRdb to 2016 to 2019). Library preparation employed 5' RACE. The sequencer was an Illumina MiSeq. TCRdb redid the processing of the public reads, applying fastp at Q25 and MiXCR, and retained in-frame beta chains. Each CDR3 protein appears once, grouped with its most common genes and DNA. Across this sample there are approximately 58,000 distinct CDR3 sequences, with 14% to 15% seen only once. About 15% of the sample is taken by the ten largest. The source of these receptors is a human donor in good health.

The chain uses TRBV7-2 and TRBJ2-2, with 13 bases that match TRBD2. The germline V gene has CDR1 SGHTA and CDR2 FQGNSA. Trimming took 1 base from V and 5 from J; bases not matched to a gene: 7. The CDR3 has 18 residues. CDR3 in amino acids: CASSLVTSGREITGELFF. DNA of the CDR3: TGTGCCAGCAGCTTAGTCACTAGCGGGAGGGAAATTACCGGGGAGCTGTTTTTT.

This clonotype was observed a handful of times. The chain uses TRBV7-2 and TRBJ1-5; possibly TRBD1 for D (6 bases). V was clipped by 1 base and J by 4 bases, with 17 bases between them. The CDR3 sequence is 17 residues long. The germline V gene encodes CDR1 SGHTA and CDR2 FQGNSA. The DNA for the CDR3 is TGTGCCAGCAGCTTAGTTGGGGGCTCCGGTCGGAATCAGCCCCAGCATTTT. The encoded protein is CASSLVGGSGRNQPQHF. Supplemented by reference TRBV7-2 and TRBJ1-5, the full variable domain reads GAGVSQSPSNKVTEKGKDVELRCDPISGHTALYWYRQSLGQGLEFLIYFQGNSAPDKSGLPSDRFSAERTGGSVSTLTIQRTQQEDSAVYLCASSLVGGSGRNQPQHFGDGTRLSIL.

In this sample, this clonotype is medium-sized. V is TRBV7-9 and J is TRBJ1-1, with 10 positions matching TRBD1. From germline, CDR1 is SEHNR and CDR2 FQNEAQ (reference sequence). CDR3 length: 17 residues. V lost 4 bases, J lost 5 bases, and 13 bases stayed unmatched. The CDR3 region has the DNA TGTGCCAGCAGCTCTCCCGGGACAGGGGCCGGTGGAACTGAAGCTTTCTTT. It specifies CASSSPGTGAGGTEAFF.

This rearrangement joins TRBV27 to TRBJ2-5; D gene uncertain. V was clipped by 3 bases and J by 3 bases, with 8 bases between them. Germline CDR1 reads MNHEY; CDR2 reads SMNVEV (reference sequence). This CDR3 is built from 13 residues. The CDR3 DNA reads as TGTGCCAGCAGTTTTCTCTCGGAAGAGACCCAGTACTTC. It translates to CASSFLSEETQYF.

V is TRBV12-3 or TRBV12-4 and J is TRBJ2-5, with TRBD1 matching over 11 bases. The CDR3 length is 14 residues. V lost 5 bases and J lost 5; bases outside the gene matches: 4. The CDR3 bases are TGTGCCAGCAGTCCCCGGGACAGGGGGGAGACCCAGTACTTC. Residues: CASSPRDRGETQYF.

The rearrangement joins TRBV5-1 to TRBJ2-7, with 13 bases identical to TRBD2. The CDR3 sequence is 16 residues long. Germline V gene lookup returns CDR1 SGHRS and CDR2 YFSETQ. V gave up 2 bases and J gave up 6 bases; unmatched junction bases: 8. CDR3: CASSLIWTSGRPEQYF. In nucleotides, the CDR3 is TGCGCCAGCAGCTTAATTTGGACTAGCGGGAGACCCGAGCAGTACTTC.

The chain employs TRBV5-1 and TRBJ2-3; D is perhaps TRBD2 (5 bases). Trimming removed 4 bases from V and 5 bases from J, with 14 bases in between. CDR1 SGHRS and CDR2 YFSETQ come from the germline V gene. CDR3 length: 14 amino acids. The CDR3 DNA reads TGCGCCAGCAGCCCAGGACGGGCGGGAGATACGCAGTATTTT. Translating it yields CASSPGRAGDTQYF.

This clonotype was observed a handful of times. The gene calls are TRBV11-2 and TRBJ1-1; 10 nucleotides match TRBD1. Germline CDR1 SGHAT, CDR2 FQNNGV. Trimming cost V 5 bases and J 3 bases; bases outside gene matches: 9. The CDR3 runs to 16 residues. CDR3 bases: TGTGCCAGCAGCCTAGGAGTGACAGGGGGCTACACTGAAGCTTTCTTT. It encodes CASSLGVTGGYTEAFF.

There are many counts of this clonotype. The rearrangement uses TRBV7-2 and TRBJ2-6; D is unclear. This CDR3 contains 16 residues. Germline CDR1 reads SGHTA; CDR2 reads FQGNSA. The V and J ends lost 1 base and 4 bases respectively, with 11 bases between them. The CDR3 DNA sequence: TGTGCCAGCAGCTTAGACACGGGTCCCGGGGCCAACGTCCTGACTTTC. This encodes CASSLDTGPGANVLTF.

The sample holds many counts of this clonotype. This sequence joins TRBV5-1 and TRBJ2-3; D is tentatively TRBD1 or TRBD2 (5 bases each). The CDR3 has 14 amino acids. With 1 base removed from V and 0 bases from J, the gap between germline ends came to 6 bases. CDR1 is SGHRS and CDR2 is YFSETQ in the germline V gene. DNA for the CDR3: TGCGCCAGCAGCTTGTGGGGGAGCACAGATACGCAGTATTTT. It translates to CASSLWGSTDTQYF.

There are many counts of this clonotype. The chain links TRBV5-1 to TRBJ1-6, with 7 bases matching TRBD1. V shed 5 bases and J 3 bases; nucleotides not matched to a gene: 2. The CDR3 spans 14 residues. Per the germline V gene, CDR1 is SGHRS and CDR2 is YFSETQ. The CDR3 protein is CASSRDSYNSPLHF. The CDR3 DNA sequence: TGCGCCAGCAGTCGGGACAGCTATAATTCACCCCTCCACTTT.

V is TRBV30 and J is TRBJ1-1; D ambiguous. Looked up from germline, CDR1 is GTSNPN and CDR2 is SVGIG (reference sequence). CDR3 length equals 16 residues. Between the trimmed V and J ends, which lost 1 base and 2 bases, there was a span of 17 bases. The CDR3 is CAWSGEGRQLNTEAFF. Written as DNA, the CDR3 is TGTGCCTGGAGTGGGGAGGGCAGACAATTAAACACTGAAGCTTTCTTT.

Many counts were recorded for this clonotype. The chain uses TRBV29-1 and TRBJ2-5; D is undetermined. Trimming took 3 bases from V and 10 from J, leaving 6 bases between them. CDR3 size: 9 residues. Germline assignment: CDR1 SQVTM and CDR2 ANQGSEA. CDR3 sequence reads: CSVDGVQYF. The CDR3 nucleotides are TGCAGCGTTGACGGAGTCCAGTACTTC.

This sequence joins TRBV7-9 and TRBJ2-7, with D possibly matching TRBD2 (6 bases). This CDR3 region has 16 residues. CDR1 is SEHNR and CDR2 is FQNEAQ in the germline V gene (reference sequence). Between the trimmed V and J ends, which lost 4 bases and 2 bases, there was a span of 18 bases. As DNA, the CDR3 is TGTGCCAGCAGCTCCGGCGGGGACTTGCCCACCTACGAGCAGTACTTC. It encodes CASSSGGDLPTYEQYF.

By share, this clonotype ranks as medium-sized. This chain uses TRBV28 with TRBJ2-7; the D gene is possibly TRBD2 (6 bases). Per the germline V gene, CDR1 is MDHEN and CDR2 is SYDVKM. Trimming removed 1 base at V and 2 bases at J, with 12 bases between. The CDR3 has 15 residues. CDR3 sequence reads: CASSLLGLETYEQYF. CDR3 nucleotides: TGTGCCAGCAGTTTATTGGGACTCGAAACCTACGAGCAGTACTTC.

In its sample, this clonotype was seen many times. V usage is TRBV24-1 and J usage is TRBJ2-2; unclear D gene. This CDR3 contains 13 residues. V gave up 4 bases and J gave up 5 bases, with 7 bases separating them. Germline V gives CDR1 KGHDR, CDR2 SFDVKD. DNA for the CDR3: TGTGCCACCAGTGACGCAGTTACCGGGGAGCTGTTTTTT. Its protein is CATSDAVTGELFF.

This sequence joins TRBV4-3 and TRBJ2-7, with 8 positions matching TRBD1. This CDR3 comprises 15 residues. Germline V gives CDR1 LGHNA, CDR2 YSLEER. V trimming: 1 base; J trimming: 2 bases; junction bases outside the gene matches: 4. The CDR3 sequence: CASSQGRTGTYEQYF. The CDR3 DNA reads TGCGCCAGCAGCCAAGGAAGGACAGGGACCTACGAGCAGTACTTC.

This clonotype was recorded many times. The J gene is TRBJ2-7, the V gene TRBV4-1; 10 bases match TRBD2. The junction had 1 base not matched to a gene; V was cut back by 0 bases and J by 2 bases. Germline V gives CDR1 MGHRA, CDR2 YSYEKL. The CDR3 has 15 amino acids. CDR3: CASSQEAGGPYEQYF. CDR3 nucleotide sequence: TGCGCCAGCAGCCAAGAAGCGGGGGGGCCCTACGAGCAGTACTTC.

Only a few counts were recorded for this clonotype. This chain uses TRBV5-1 with TRBJ2-1; 9 bases map to TRBD2. CDR3 length equals 17 residues. The germline V gene has CDR1 SGHRS and CDR2 YFSETQ. J was trimmed by 0 bases and V by 1 base; bases with no gene match: 5. CDR3 in amino acids: CASSLSSSGNSYNEQFF. The CDR3 DNA reads TGCGCCAGCAGCTTGTCGTCTAGCGGGAACTCCTACAATGAGCAGTTCTTC.

This clonotype was detected many times. The chain recombines TRBV29-1 with TRBJ1-1; the D gene is possibly TRBD1 (5 bases). CDR1 is SQVTM, CDR2 ANQGSEA, per germline. With 6 bases removed from V and 4 bases from J, the gap between germline ends came to 15 bases. The CDR3 is 13 amino acids. The CDR3: CSVGITGSTEAFF. The CDR3 nucleotides are TGCAGCGTGGGGATAACAGGTTCCACTGAAGCTTTCTTT. Using reference TRBV29-1 and TRBJ1-1 for the parts outside the CDR3, the full variable domain is SAVISQKPSRDICQRGTSLTIQCQVDSQVTMMFWYRQQPGQSLTLIATANQGSEATYESGFVIDKFPISRPNLTFSTLTVSNMSPEDSSIYLCSVGITGSTEAFFGQGTRLTVV.

The chain is built from TRBV20-1 and TRBJ2-7; 7 bases match TRBD1. Germline CDR1 is DFQATT and CDR2 is SNEGSKA (reference sequence). The CDR3 consists of 15 residues. V lost 6 bases to trimming and J lost 0 bases; unmatched junction nucleotides: 11. The CDR3 reads CSAAETGRSSYEQYF. The CDR3 bases are TGCAGTGCCGCAGAGACAGGGCGGAGCTCCTACGAGCAGTACTTC.

This clonotype showed up many times. The chain couples TRBV7-2 to TRBJ2-5, with TRBD2 identical over 8 bases. V gave up 3 bases and J gave up 5 bases; unmatched junction bases: 8. Germline V gene lookup returns CDR1 SGHTA and CDR2 FQGNSA. CDR3 length equals 15 residues. The CDR3 bases are TGTGCCAGCAGCTTGTTAGGAACTAGCGGTGAGACCCAGTACTTC. Amino acid sequence: CASSLLGTSGETQYF.

The rearrangement links TRBV10-3 to TRBJ2-3; TRBD1 aligns across 11 bases. CDR1 ENHRY and CDR2 SYGVKD come from the germline V gene. This CDR3 spans 15 amino acids. Trimming removed 6 bases from V and 5 bases from J; junction bases left unmatched: 7. The CDR3 protein is CAIRTGTGGGDTQYF. The CDR3 DNA reads TGTGCCATCAGGACCGGGACAGGGGGGGGAGATACGCAGTATTTT.

The chain is built from TRBV27 and TRBJ1-6; the D gene is possibly TRBD1 (5 bases). Germline assignment: CDR1 MNHEY and CDR2 SMNVEV (reference sequence). This CDR3 spans 19 amino acids. Trimming removed 2 bases at V and 0 bases at J, with 17 bases between. CDR3 sequence: CASSLSGTPQSSYNSPLHF. CDR3 sequence (DNA): TGTGCCAGCAGTTTAAGTGGGACGCCACAAAGCTCCTATAATTCACCCCTCCACTTT.

This clonotype was recorded many times. The chain couples TRBV29-1 to TRBJ2-1, with D possibly TRBD1 on 5 matching bases. Trimming removed 4 bases at V and 7 bases at J, with 17 bases between. Germline lookup yields CDR1 SQVTM and CDR2 ANQGSEA. The CDR3 covers 14 residues. CDR3 DNA: TGCAGCGTTGTGGGGCCCCCTGGGCCGAATGAGCAGTTCTTC. This encodes CSVVGPPGPNEQFF.

The rearrangement joins TRBV23-1 to TRBJ2-7; D gene unclear. TRBV23-1 is classed as an ORF, of uncertain function. This CDR3 has 14 amino acids. V was clipped by 5 bases and J by 5 bases, with 16 bases between them. CDR3 residues: CASSSLGQKDEQYF. The DNA for the CDR3 is TGCGCCAGCAGTAGCTTGGGCCAGAAGGACGAGCAGTACTTC.

This clonotype occurred a few times. The rearrangement links TRBV4-3 to TRBJ2-5, with 12 bases fitting TRBD2. The germline V gene encodes CDR1 LGHNA and CDR2 YSLEER. With 0 bases clipped from V and 5 bases from J, the junction kept 7 bases outside the gene matches. CDR3 length: 17 amino acids. CDR3 coding DNA: TGCGCCAGCAGCCAAGACGCTAGCGGGAGGGTTGGGGAGACCCAGTACTTC. The encoded protein is CASSQDASGRVGETQYF.

This clonotype was seen once. The chain is built from TRBV6-1 and TRBJ1-1, with D uncertain. Trimming shortened V by 2 bases and J by 5 bases, and 21 bases separated the two germline ends. From germline, CDR1 is MNHNS and CDR2 SASEGT. The CDR3 spans 17 residues. CDR3 bases: TGTGCCAGCAGTGAATTATGGAAGAGACGCCCGGGGACTGAAGCTTTCTTT. This gives the protein CASSELWKRRPGTEAFF.

The chain couples TRBV6-2 or TRBV6-3 to TRBJ1-1; no firm D call. The V and J ends lost 2 bases and 4 bases respectively, with 11 bases between them. Looked up from germline, CDR1 is MNHEY and CDR2 is SVGEGT. The CDR3 length is 14 residues. CDR3 in DNA: TGTGCCAGCAGTTACGCCACAGATGTCACTGAAGCTTTCTTT. Protein product: CASSYATDVTEAFF.